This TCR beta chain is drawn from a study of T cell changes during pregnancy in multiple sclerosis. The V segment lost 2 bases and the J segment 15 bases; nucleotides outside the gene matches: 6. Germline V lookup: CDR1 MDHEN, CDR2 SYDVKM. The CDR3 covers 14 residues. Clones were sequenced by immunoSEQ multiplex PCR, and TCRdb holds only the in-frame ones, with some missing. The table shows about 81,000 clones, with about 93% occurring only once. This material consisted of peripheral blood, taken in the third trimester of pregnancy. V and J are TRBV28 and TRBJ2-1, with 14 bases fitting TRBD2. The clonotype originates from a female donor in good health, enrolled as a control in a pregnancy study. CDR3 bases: TGTGCCAGCAGTTTAACCGGGACTAGCGGGAGTAGGTTCTTC. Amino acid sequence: CASSLTGTSGSRFF. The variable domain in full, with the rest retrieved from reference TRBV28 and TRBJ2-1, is DVKVTQSSRYLVKRTGEKVFLECVQDMDHENMFWYRQDPGLGLRLIYFSYDVKMKEKGDIPEGYSVSREKKERFSLILESASTNQTSMYLCASSLTGTSGSRFFGPGTRLTVL.